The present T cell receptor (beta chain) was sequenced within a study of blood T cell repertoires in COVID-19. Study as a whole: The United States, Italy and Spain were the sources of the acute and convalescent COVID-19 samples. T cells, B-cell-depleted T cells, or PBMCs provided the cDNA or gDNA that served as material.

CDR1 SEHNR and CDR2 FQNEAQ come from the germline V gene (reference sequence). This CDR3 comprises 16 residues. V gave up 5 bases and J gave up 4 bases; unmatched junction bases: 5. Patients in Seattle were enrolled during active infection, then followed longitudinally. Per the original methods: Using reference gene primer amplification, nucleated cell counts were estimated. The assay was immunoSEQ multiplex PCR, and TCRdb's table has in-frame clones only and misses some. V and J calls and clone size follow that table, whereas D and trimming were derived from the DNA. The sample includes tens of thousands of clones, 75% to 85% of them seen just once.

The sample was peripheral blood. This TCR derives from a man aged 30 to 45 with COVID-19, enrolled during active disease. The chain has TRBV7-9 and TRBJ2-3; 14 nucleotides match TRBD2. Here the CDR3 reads CASSQGTSGSSDTQYF. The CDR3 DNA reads TGTGCCAGCAGCCAGGGGACTAGCGGGAGTTCAGATACGCAGTATTTT.